The sequence of this T cell receptor beta chain was determined in a study of shared clonotypes between healthy human individuals. Study overall: Three CD4 naive, three CD4 memory, two CD8 naive and one CD8 memory plate were used per donor. Overall study findings and caveats: It was the non-shared clonotypes that had lower generation probabilities than clonotypes shared by all four donors.

The count of this clone is one. Its antigen is still unknown. Terminally differentiated effector memory CD45RA+ cells were excluded from the naive CD8 cells, which were CD45RO-negative and positively selected for CCR7. Sequencing was at deep level. The method was immunoSEQ multiplex PCR; TCRdb's version includes in-frame clones alone and lacks a portion of them. The data show under 850,000 clones, 80% to 95% seen once. Trimming took off 5 bases at V and 3 bases at J, with 23 bases between the two ends. Germline V gene lookup returns CDR1 SGHVS and CDR2 FQNEAQ. The CDR3 consists of 17 residues. Sequencing used naive CD8+ T cells sorted from blood. This TCR was sampled from a man aged 25-45 years in good health. The V and J genes are TRBV7-8 and TRBJ2-7, with D maybe TRBD2 (5 bases). CDR3: CASSISRAKIQSYEQYF. In DNA, the CDR3 is TGTGCCAGCAGCATCTCGAGGGCTAAAATTCAAAGCTACGAGCAGTACTTC.